This T cell receptor (beta chain) was identified in a study of T-cell memory formation after mild COVID-19. Via MiXCR, TCRdb re-called the 5' RACE reads, giving one row per CDR3 protein. The table has about 300,000 distinct CDR3 sequences, 19% seen once. V gave up 1 base and J gave up 4 bases, with 17 bases separating them. CDR3 length equals 17 residues. The germline V gene encodes CDR1 MDHEN and CDR2 SYDVKM. This chain connects TRBV28 to TRBJ2-1; D ambiguous. This sequence was found in a man in his late teens or twenties who had mild COVID-19 (a few samples of this study predate the infection). Cell type and time point are not known. Sequenced sample: PBMCs or a T cell subset sorted from them (not recorded which). The CDR3: CASSLSKRLSIYNEQFF. CDR3 bases: TGTGCCAGCAGTTTATCAAAGCGCCTGTCGATTTACAATGAGCAGTTCTTC.